Below, one T cell receptor beta chain is given with its context. The junction and the germline gene differ at one end; a read error may be behind it. The CDR3 covers 12 residues. Germline-derived CDR1 and CDR2 are SGHVS and FQNEAQ. The data belong to a study of OX40 agonist ivuxolimab in advanced cancers. The table came from immunoSEQ multiplex PCR; TCRdb's copy has only in-frame clones and leaves some out. The sample consists of 50,000 to 65,000 clones, 70% to 85% of them appearing once. The sample consisted of CD4+ or CD8+ T cells sorted from blood, taken in a trial of the OX40 agonist ivuxolimab. V and J are TRBV7-8 and TRBJ1-6, with 8 nucleotides matching TRBD1. This sequence originates from an adult with an advanced solid tumor such as melanoma, head and neck, liver or kidney cancer. CDR3 DNA sequence: TGTGCCAGCAGCTCGACAGGGGTTGGTGTTGCGTTT. Residues: CASSSTGVGVAF.